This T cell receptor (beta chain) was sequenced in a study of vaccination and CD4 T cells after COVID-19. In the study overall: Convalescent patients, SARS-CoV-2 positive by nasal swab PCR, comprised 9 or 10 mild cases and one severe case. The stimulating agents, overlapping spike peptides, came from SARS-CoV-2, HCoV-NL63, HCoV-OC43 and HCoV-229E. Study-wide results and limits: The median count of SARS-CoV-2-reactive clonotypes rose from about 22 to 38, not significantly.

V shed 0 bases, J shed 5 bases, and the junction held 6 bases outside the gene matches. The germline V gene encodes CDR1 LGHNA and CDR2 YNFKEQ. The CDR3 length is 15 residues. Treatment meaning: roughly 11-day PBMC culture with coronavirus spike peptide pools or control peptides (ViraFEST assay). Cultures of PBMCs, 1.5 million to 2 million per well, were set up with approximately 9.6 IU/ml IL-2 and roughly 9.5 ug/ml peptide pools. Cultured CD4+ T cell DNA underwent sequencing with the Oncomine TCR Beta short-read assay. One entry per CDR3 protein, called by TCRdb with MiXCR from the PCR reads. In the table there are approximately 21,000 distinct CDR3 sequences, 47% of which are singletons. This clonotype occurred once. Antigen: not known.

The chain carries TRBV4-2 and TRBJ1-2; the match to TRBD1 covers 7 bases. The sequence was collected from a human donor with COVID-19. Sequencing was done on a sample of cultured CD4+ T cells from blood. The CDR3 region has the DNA TGTGCCAGCAGCCAAGATGCCGGGACAGTATATGGCTACACCTTC. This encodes CASSQDAGTVYGYTF.